Following are 24 T cell receptor beta chains from one sample sequenced in a study of CD8 T cells in ankylosing spondylitis. TCRdb itself ran the 5' RACE reads through MiXCR, one entry per CDR3 protein. The sample comprises some 240,000 distinct CDR3 sequences, 15% to 20% of which are singletons, and roughly 34% rests with the top ten. Sequencing input: blood, either unsorted or a sorted T cell fraction (not recorded which). These receptor sequences come from a male donor with ankylosing spondylitis or in good health (not recorded which).

This clonotype was seen repeatedly, ten times or more. The rearrangement joins TRBV3-1 to TRBJ2-5; possibly TRBD1 or TRBD2 for D (5 bases each). Germline V gene data show CDR1 as LGHDT and CDR2 as YNNKEL (reference sequence). The length of the CDR3 is 15 residues. V lost 0 bases, J lost 3 bases, and 11 bases lay in between. CDR3 amino acids: CASSQDGTDKETQYF. As DNA, the CDR3 is TGTGCCAGCAGCCAAGACGGGACGGATAAAGAGACCCAGTACTTC.

The V and J genes are TRBV4-1 and TRBJ1-1, with D perhaps TRBD1 (6 bases). V dropped 1 base and J dropped 12 bases, with 15 bases sitting between them. The CDR3 extends over 13 amino acids. The germline V gene has CDR1 MGHRA and CDR2 YSYEKL. CDR3 residues: CASSQGNRVETFF. The DNA of the CDR3 is TGCGCCAGCAGCCAAGGCAACAGGGTGGAGACTTTCTTT.

The chain has TRBV4-3 and TRBJ2-5, with TRBD1 matching 9 bases. The ends lost 2 bases at V and 3 bases at J; junction bases unmatched: 1. Germline CDR1 LGHNA, CDR2 YSLEER. The CDR3 runs 14 residues. The CDR3 nucleotides read TGCGCCAGCAGCCAATGGACAGGGGAAGAGACCCAGTACTTC. It translates to CASSQWTGEETQYF.

This clonotype was picked up a small number of times. The chain joins TRBV18 to TRBJ2-3, with D possibly TRBD1 on 5 matching bases. Germline CDR1 reads KGHSH; CDR2 reads LQKENI. The CDR3 spans 13 residues. Trimming pared 8 bases from V and 0 bases from J, leaving 9 bases between. The CDR3 sequence: CASQGGSTDTQYF. DNA of the CDR3: TGTGCCAGCCAGGGCGGAAGCACAGATACGCAGTATTTT.

The sample holds a few counts of this clonotype. The chain has TRBV5-1 and TRBJ2-1; 9 bases fit TRBD2. The junction had 7 bases not matched to a gene; V was cut back by 3 bases and J by 3 bases. This CDR3 contains 16 residues. Germline CDR1 reads SGHRS; CDR2 reads YFSETQ. CDR3 sequence reads: CASSSGLAQGYNEQFF. The CDR3 DNA reads TGCGCCAGCAGCTCGGGACTAGCCCAAGGCTACAATGAGCAGTTCTTC.

The rearrangement uses TRBV2 and TRBJ2-1, with TRBD2 matching 13 bases. The ends lost 0 bases at V and 7 bases at J; junction bases unmatched: 9. The CDR3 runs 18 residues. CDR1 is SNHLY and CDR2 is FYNNEI in the germline V gene. The CDR3 loop reads CASSEASLGLAGVNEQFF. The CDR3 DNA is TGTGCCAGCAGTGAAGCGAGTCTTGGACTAGCGGGAGTTAATGAGCAGTTCTTC.

The gene calls are TRBV7-9 and TRBJ2-7; 10 nucleotides match TRBD2. This CDR3 comprises 16 residues. Germline CDR1 is SEHNR and CDR2 is FQNEAQ (reference sequence). The V gene end was trimmed by 5 bases and the J gene end by 2 bases; junction bases not matched to a gene: 9. Written as DNA, the CDR3 is TGTGCCAGCAGCCCCCGGACTAGCGGATTCACCTACGAGCAGTACTTC. Translating gives CASSPRTSGFTYEQYF.

There are a few counts of this clonotype. The chain combines TRBV14 with TRBJ2-7; the match to TRBD2 covers 12 bases. The germline gives CDR1 SGHDN, CDR2 FVKESK. The CDR3 is 16 amino acids. The V gene end was trimmed by 1 base and the J gene end by 7 bases; junction bases not matched to a gene: 8. Written as DNA, the CDR3 is TGTGCCAGCAGCCAAGGGCTAGCGGGAGGGCCGAGAGAGCAGTACTTC. Translated: CASSQGLAGGPREQYF.

This clonotype turned up a few times. CDR3 in DNA: TGCAGTGCAGCGGGAGACCTCTCCGCCGAGCAGTACTTC. It codes for CSAAGDLSAEQYF. The chain joins TRBV20-1 to TRBJ2-7; 8 bases fit TRBD2. CDR3 length: 13 amino acids. V was clipped by 6 bases and J by 6 bases; unmatched bases: 10. Germline assignment: CDR1 DFQATT and CDR2 SNEGSKA (reference sequence).

In this sample, this clonotype turned up a few times. V is TRBV7-2 and J is TRBJ1-4, with 8 bases fitting TRBD1. The CDR3 totals 17 residues. Per the germline V gene, CDR1 is SGHTA and CDR2 is FQGNSA. Losses at the gene ends were 5 bases for V and 7 bases for J; bases not matched to a gene: 15. The CDR3, as DNA: TGTGCCAGCAGCGGGGGGCAGGGCAGGGGGCAAGGTGAAAAACTGTTTTTT. This sequence encodes CASSGGQGRGQGEKLFF.

The V call is TRBV21-1, the J call TRBJ2-5; the table's TRBD1 call for D was not verified on the DNA. TRBV21-1 is listed as a pseudogene. This CDR3 contains 11 residues. Written as DNA, the CDR3 is TGTGCCAGCCTGTCCGAGGGGACCCAGTACTTC. Its translation: CASLSEGTQYF.

V usage is TRBV12-5 and J usage is TRBJ2-1; no reliable D call. CDR1 and CDR2 (germline): LGHNT, FRNRAP. The CDR3 length is 12 residues. Trimming took 6 bases from V and 11 from J, leaving 14 bases between them. This CDR3 reads CASGGVLDKQFF. CDR3 coding DNA: TGTGCTAGTGGAGGAGTCTTGGATAAGCAGTTCTTC.

The sample holds a few counts of this clonotype. V is TRBV6-1 and J is TRBJ2-1; 8 nucleotides align to TRBD2. The V gene end was trimmed by 5 bases and the J gene end by 6 bases; junction bases not matched to a gene: 9. The CDR3 contains 15 residues. The germline V gene has CDR1 MNHNS and CDR2 SASEGT. CDR3 sequence (DNA): TGTGCCAGCAGTATCAGCGGGGGTCTGAGCAATGAGCAGTTCTTC. Translated, it gives CASSISGGLSNEQFF.

Ten or more counts support this clonotype. The chain has TRBV5-6 and TRBJ2-3; 7 bases line up with TRBD1. V was clipped by 2 bases and J by 3 bases; unmatched bases: 3. Germline CDR1 is SGHDT and CDR2 is YYEEEE. The CDR3 has 14 amino acids. In nucleotides, the CDR3 is TGTGCCAGCAGCTTTGACAGGGTGACAGATACGCAGTATTTT. As protein: CASSFDRVTDTQYF.

The chain combines TRBV28 with TRBJ1-5; no clear D gene. Per germline, CDR1 MDHEN and CDR2 SYDVKM. With 3 bases removed from V and 6 bases from J, the gap between germline ends came to 9 bases. The CDR3 totals 13 residues. The CDR3 sequence is CASSFRGVQPQHF. CDR3 nucleotide sequence: TGTGCCAGCAGTTTTCGTGGTGTTCAGCCCCAGCATTTT.

The J gene is TRBJ2-3, the V gene TRBV13; the D is unclear. Germline loops: CDR1 PRHDT, CDR2 FYEKMQ (reference sequence). V was cut by 3 bases and J by 2 bases, with 3 bases left in between. The CDR3 runs to 12 residues. The CDR3 DNA follows: TGTGCCAGCAGCTTTGCCACAGATACGCAGTATTTT. Translation: CASSFATDTQYF.

This clonotype was detected once. The genes are TRBV7-9 and TRBJ2-4, with 7 bases matching TRBD1. The CDR3 extends over 16 amino acids. V dropped 5 bases and J dropped 2; count of bases not matched to a gene: 9. Looked up from germline, CDR1 is SEHNR and CDR2 is FQNEAQ (reference sequence). The CDR3 sequence: CASSAIWGQSKNIQYF. CDR3 coding DNA: TGTGCCAGCAGCGCAATCTGGGGACAGTCCAAAAACATTCAGTACTTC.

The V call is TRBV12-3 or TRBV12-4, the J call TRBJ1-1; perhaps TRBD1 as D (6 bases). The V gene lost 6 bases and the J gene lost 2 bases, with 25 bases spanning the gap. The length of the CDR3 is 18 residues. The CDR3 sequence: CASRSDRSIPLYNTEAFF. Written as DNA, the CDR3 is TGTGCCAGCAGGTCCGACAGGTCTATCCCCCTCTATAACACTGAAGCTTTCTTT.

This chain links TRBV2 with TRBJ2-2, with D unclear. The CDR3 has 17 amino acids. Between the trimmed V and J ends, which lost 1 base and 1 base, there was a span of 13 bases. CDR1 is SNHLY and CDR2 is FYNNEI in the germline V gene. In nucleotides, the CDR3 is TGTGCCAGCAGTGAAGATTTGACTGTAATGAACACCGGGGAGCTGTTTTTT. This codes for CASSEDLTVMNTGELFF.

This clonotype showed up just a few times. V is TRBV29-1 and J is TRBJ2-7; no reliable D call. Germline loops: CDR1 SQVTM, CDR2 ANQGSEA. This CDR3 spans 14 amino acids. V was trimmed by 1 base and J by 0 bases, leaving 10 bases between them. CDR3 sequence (DNA): TGCAGCGTTGAAGCGTACGGCTCCTCCTACGAGCAGTACTTC. Encoded protein: CSVEAYGSSYEQYF.

This clonotype was counted between two and nine times. V is TRBV15 and J is TRBJ2-1; 11 bases agree with TRBD2. V gave up 3 bases and J gave up 9 bases; unmatched junction bases: 7. The CDR3 runs 15 residues. The germline CDR1 and CDR2 sequences are LNHNV and YYDKDF (reference sequence). In DNA, the CDR3 is TGTGCCACCAGCAGTAGACTAGCGGGACACACTGAGCAGTTCTTC. Translated: CATSSRLAGHTEQFF. Full variable domain (remainder filled in from reference TRBV15 and TRBJ2-1): DAMVIQNPRYQVTQFGKPVTLSCSQTLNHNVMYWYQQKSSQAPKLLFHYYDKDFNNEADTPDNFQSRRPNTSFCFLDIRSPGLGDTAMYLCATSSRLAGHTEQFFGPGTRLTVL.

This clonotype has a handful of counts. The chain uses TRBV7-9 and TRBJ2-5, with TRBD2 identical over 7 bases. CDR1 and CDR2 from the germline V gene are SEHNR and FQNEAQ (reference sequence). V lost 1 base and J lost 5; bases outside the gene matches: 7. The CDR3 totals 15 residues. As DNA, the CDR3 is TGTGCCAGCAGCTTAGATCCTAGCGGTACGGAGACCCAGTACTTC. Encoded protein: CASSLDPSGTETQYF.

The chain combines TRBV15 with TRBJ1-4; TRBD1 might be the D (6 bases). Germline V gene lookup returns CDR1 LNHNV and CDR2 YYDKDF (reference sequence). This CDR3 is 14 amino acids long. Deletions cut 3 bases from V and 8 bases from J, with 13 bases between. DNA of the CDR3: TGTGCCACCAGCAGTGGGACTCAGGGGGAAAAACTGTTTTTT. Protein: CATSSGTQGEKLFF.

This clonotype has a handful of counts. The V and J genes are TRBV9 and TRBJ2-3; the D is unclear. Germline V gene data show CDR1 as SGDLS and CDR2 as YYNGEE. V gave up 6 bases and J gave up 0 bases, with 11 bases separating them. There are 14 residues in the CDR3. The CDR3 region is CASNPLYSTDTQYF. Here the CDR3 DNA reads TGTGCCAGCAACCCACTATATAGCACAGATACGCAGTATTTT.